This record looks at one T cell receptor (beta chain) sequence and its context. Clones were read by immunoSEQ multiplex PCR, and TCRdb kept only the in-frame ones, dropping some. The sample includes over 50,000 clones, approximately 97% of them seen just once. These data come from a study of technical replicates of blood from a handful of donors. With 2 bases clipped from V and 8 bases from J, the junction kept 10 bases outside the gene matches. Germline lookup yields CDR1 LNHNV and CDR2 YYDKDF (reference sequence). CDR3 length: 17 residues. The receptor was derived from a human donor in good health. Sequencing was carried out using T cells isolated from PBMCs. The chain employs TRBV15 and TRBJ2-1; TRBD2 matches at 12 bases. CDR3 loop: CATSRFGLAGNVDEQFF. In nucleotides, the CDR3 is TGTGCCACCAGCAGATTCGGACTAGCGGGAAACGTCGATGAGCAGTTCTTC.